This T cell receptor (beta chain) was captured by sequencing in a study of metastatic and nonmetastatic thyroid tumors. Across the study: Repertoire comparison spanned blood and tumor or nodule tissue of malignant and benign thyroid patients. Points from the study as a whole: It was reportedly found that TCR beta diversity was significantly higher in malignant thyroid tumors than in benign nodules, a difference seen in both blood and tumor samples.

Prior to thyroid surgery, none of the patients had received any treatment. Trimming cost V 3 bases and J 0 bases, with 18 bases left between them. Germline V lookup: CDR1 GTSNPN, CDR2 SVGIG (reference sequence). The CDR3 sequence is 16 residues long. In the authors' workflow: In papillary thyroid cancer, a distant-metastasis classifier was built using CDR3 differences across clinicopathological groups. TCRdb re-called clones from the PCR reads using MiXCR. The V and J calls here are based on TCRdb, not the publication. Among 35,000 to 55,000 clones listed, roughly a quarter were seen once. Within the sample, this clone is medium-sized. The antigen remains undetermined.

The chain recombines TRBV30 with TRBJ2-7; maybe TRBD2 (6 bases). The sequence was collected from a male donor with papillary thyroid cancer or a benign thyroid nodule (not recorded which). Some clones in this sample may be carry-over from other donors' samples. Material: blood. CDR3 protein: CAWRNPVERASYEQYF. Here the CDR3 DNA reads TGTGCCTGGAGAAACCCAGTGGAGCGGGCCTCCTACGAGCAGTACTTC. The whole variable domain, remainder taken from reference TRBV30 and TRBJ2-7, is SQTIHQWPATLVQPVGSPLSLECTVEGTSNPNLYWYRQAAGRGLQLLFYSVGIGQISSEVPQNLSASRPQDRQFILSSKKLLLSDSGFYLCAWRNPVERASYEQYFGPGTRLTVT.